The next 22 T cell receptor beta chains were all read from a single sample in a study of CD8+ T cells in alopecia areata. cDNA serving as the sequencing template came from extracted, reverse transcribed RNA. Using immunoSEQ multiplex PCR, the repertoire was profiled, and TCRdb retains in-frame clones only, with some absent. The table lists 150,000 to 200,000 clones, 67% of them singletons. The material sequenced was CD8+ T cells sorted from blood, taken at week 0. The receptors derive from a human donor with alopecia areata.

This clone has just a few counts. This chain connects TRBV15 to TRBJ1-5; possibly TRBD1 for D (6 bases). Germline V gives CDR1 LNHNV, CDR2 YYDKDF (reference sequence). The CDR3 consists of 15 residues. Trimming pared 2 bases from V and 7 bases from J, leaving 15 bases between. The CDR3 sequence: CATSRSQGLGQPQHF. Written as DNA, the CDR3 is TGTGCCACCAGCAGATCACAGGGATTAGGGCAGCCCCAGCATTTT. The whole variable domain, remainder taken from reference TRBV15 and TRBJ1-5, is DAMVIQNPRYQVTQFGKPVTLSCSQTLNHNVMYWYQQKSSQAPKLLFHYYDKDFNNEADTPDNFQSRRPNTSFCFLDIRSPGLGDTAMYLCATSRSQGLGQPQHFGDGTRLSIL.

Notes on this clone: One end of the junction does not line up with germline, which may come from a read error. The V and J genes are TRBV13 and TRBJ1-2, with 10 bases aligning to TRBD1. The germline V gene has CDR1 PRHDT and CDR2 FYEKMQ (reference sequence). The CDR3 sequence is 15 residues long. The CDR3 reads CASSLGGQGFYGYTF. In DNA form, the CDR3 reads TGTGCCAGCAGCCTAGGGGGACAGGGGTTCTATGGCTACACCTTC.

The chain uses TRBV30 and TRBJ2-1; D tentatively reads TRBD1 or TRBD2 (6 bases each). Trimming pared 6 bases from V and 9 bases from J, leaving 15 bases between. This CDR3 contains 12 residues. From germline, CDR1 is GTSNPN and CDR2 SVGIG (reference sequence). The CDR3 nucleotides read TGTGCCTGTGGGGGGCCCCACGGTGAGCAGTTCTTC. It specifies CACGGPHGEQFF.

The chain is built from TRBV29-1 and TRBJ2-7; D unresolved. Trimming shortened V by 0 bases and J by 0 bases, and 12 bases separated the two germline ends. The CDR3 runs 15 residues. CDR1 is SQVTM and CDR2 is ANQGSEA in the germline V gene. The CDR3 protein is CSVEDRASASYEQYF. In nucleotides, the CDR3 is TGCAGCGTTGAAGATAGGGCTTCGGCCTCCTACGAGCAGTACTTC.

There are many counts of this clone. The V call is TRBV19, the J call TRBJ1-1, with D unresolved. V dropped 9 bases and J dropped 5 bases, with 10 bases sitting between them. The germline V gene has CDR1 LNHDA and CDR2 SQIVND (reference sequence). The CDR3 spans 11 residues. The CDR3, as DNA: TGTGCCAGCCGGCTGGGAACTGAAGCTTTCTTT. Protein sequence: CASRLGTEAFF.

The chain carries TRBV30 and TRBJ1-5, with D perhaps TRBD1 (5 bases). Germline V gene sequence: CDR1 GTSNPN, CDR2 SVGIG (reference sequence). The CDR3 length is 14 residues. Trimming left V 2 bases short and J 0 bases short, with 8 bases between. CDR3 nucleotides: TGTGCCTGGAGTCAGGGAAGTAGCAATCAGCCCCAGCATTTT. It yields the protein CAWSQGSSNQPQHF.

V gene TRBV12-5 combines with J gene TRBJ2-7, with TRBD1 as a possible D gene (6 bases). V was pared by 7 bases and J by 5 bases, with 12 bases between. The CDR3 contains 12 residues. Germline values: CDR1 LGHNT, CDR2 FRNRAP. CDR3: CASEGGLDEQYF. CDR3 bases: TGTGCTAGTGAAGGGGGATTAGACGAGCAGTACTTC.

This sequence joins TRBV15 and TRBJ2-5; D remains unclear. This CDR3 contains 14 residues. V dropped 3 bases and J dropped 4 bases, with 12 bases sitting between them. CDR1 and CDR2 from the germline V gene are LNHNV and YYDKDF (reference sequence). This CDR3 reads CATSSLETTETQYF. In nucleotides, the CDR3 is TGTGCCACCAGCAGTTTGGAGACGACAGAGACCCAGTACTTC.

The V gene is TRBV11-2, the J gene TRBJ2-3; D possibly matches TRBD1 or TRBD2 (5 bases each). V was cut by 5 bases and J by 6 bases, with 18 bases left in between. The CDR3 runs 15 residues. The germline V gene encodes CDR1 SGHAT and CDR2 FQNNGV. The CDR3 region has the DNA TGTGCCAGCAGCCTAACCCGGGGCCAAGGGGATACGCAGTATTTT. Residues: CASSLTRGQGDTQYF.

The V gene is TRBV6-6, the J gene TRBJ2-7, with D possibly being TRBD1 (5 bases). This CDR3 is 14 amino acids long. The germline gives CDR1 MNHNY, CDR2 SVGAGI (reference sequence). Trimming took 2 bases from V and 2 from J, leaving 10 bases between them. The CDR3 here is CASSYGARTYEQYF. The CDR3 region has the DNA TGTGCCAGCAGTTACGGGGCGAGGACCTACGAGCAGTACTTC.

This chain connects TRBV4-1 to TRBJ2-3; 11 bases agree with TRBD2. The CDR3 is 17 residues long. Germline V lookup: CDR1 MGHRA, CDR2 YSYEKL. Trimming took 2 bases from V and 5 from J; bases not matched to a gene: 9. The CDR3 here is CASSQIIAGGRRDTQYF. The CDR3 region has the DNA TGCGCCAGCAGCCAAATCATAGCGGGGGGGCGTAGAGATACGCAGTATTTT.

The chain recombines TRBV5-1 with TRBJ1-2; D gene unclear. The V end was cut by 0 bases, the J end by 1 base, with 7 bases between. CDR1 is SGHRS and CDR2 is YFSETQ in the germline V gene. The CDR3 length is 14 residues. Here the CDR3 DNA reads TGCGCCAGCAGCTTGGGAGTAGATAACTATGGCTACACCTTC. This encodes CASSLGVDNYGYTF.

This clone was recorded a few times. The chain has TRBV6-4 and TRBJ2-1; weak D call: TRBD2 (6 bases). CDR1 and CDR2 (germline): MRHNA, SNTAGT. This CDR3 contains 16 residues. V shed 0 bases and J shed 11 bases, with 20 bases lying between them. The CDR3 loop is CASSDSADPGAGQQFF. Here the CDR3 DNA reads TGTGCCAGCAGTGACTCGGCAGACCCGGGTGCGGGGCAGCAGTTCTTC.

V and J are TRBV4-1 and TRBJ2-7; a weak D match, TRBD2 (6 bases). The germline gives CDR1 MGHRA, CDR2 YSYEKL. The V end was cut by 8 bases, the J end by 7 bases, with 24 bases between. The CDR3 covers 15 residues. CDR3 coding DNA: TGCGCCAGCGGATCCCCGGGGGTATCCATTGTTGAGCAGTACTTC. Its translation is CASGSPGVSIVEQYF.

The chain uses TRBV5-6 and TRBJ2-3; unclear D gene. Per germline, CDR1 SGHDT and CDR2 YYEEEE. The CDR3 runs to 16 residues. With 2 bases removed from V and 1 base from J, the gap between germline ends came to 14 bases. The chain's CDR3 is CASSLPRSGGTDTQYF. CDR3 nucleotides: TGTGCCAGCAGCTTACCTAGGAGTGGTGGCACAGATACGCAGTATTTT.

V usage is TRBV7-8 and J usage is TRBJ2-3, with 11 bases lining up with TRBD2. The CDR3 runs to 14 residues. V dropped 5 bases and J dropped 6; count of bases not matched to a gene: 4. Germline CDR1 SGHVS, CDR2 FQNEAQ. The CDR3 nucleotides are TGTGCCAGCAGCAATAGCGGGGGGGCGGATACGCAGTATTTT. This codes for CASSNSGGADTQYF.

The rearrangement links TRBV19 to TRBJ2-7, with a tentative D call TRBD1 (6 bases). Trimming took off 5 bases at V and 2 bases at J, with 22 bases between the two ends. This CDR3 spans 17 amino acids. Germline V gene lookup returns CDR1 LNHDA and CDR2 SQIVND (reference sequence). The CDR3 nucleotides are TGTGCCAGTAGTCCGACCGCAGGACAGTTTATTCCCTACGAGCAGTACTTC. It yields the protein CASSPTAGQFIPYEQYF.

This chain uses TRBV12-5 with TRBJ1-5; D might be TRBD1 (5 bases). V gave up 3 bases and J gave up 9 bases, with 12 bases separating them. The CDR3 has 13 residues. CDR1 is LGHNT and CDR2 is FRNRAP in the germline V gene. The CDR3 loop reads CASGLDSPGPQHF. CDR3 sequence (DNA): TGTGCTAGTGGTTTAGACAGCCCGGGGCCCCAGCATTTT.

This chain joins TRBV30 and TRBJ1-2; no clear D. This CDR3 contains 14 residues. Germline CDR1 is GTSNPN and CDR2 is SVGIG (reference sequence). Trimming stripped 3 bases from V and 4 bases from J, with 15 bases between. CDR3 region: CAWRSREEGYGYTF. The CDR3 DNA reads as TGTGCCTGGAGGAGTAGAGAGGAAGGCTATGGCTACACCTTC.

In its sample, this clone was seen a few times. The chain has TRBV5-1 and TRBJ2-7, with D possibly being TRBD1 (6 bases). There are 14 residues in the CDR3. Trimming removed 4 bases at V and 3 bases at J, with 14 bases between. From germline, CDR1 is SGHRS and CDR2 YFSETQ. Here the CDR3 reads CASSPTGYHYEQYF. CDR3 sequence (DNA): TGCGCCAGCAGCCCAACAGGGTACCACTACGAGCAGTACTTC.

V is TRBV5-6 and J is TRBJ1-2, with 9 positions matching TRBD1. The CDR3 has 14 residues. The ends lost 4 bases at V and 4 bases at J; junction bases unmatched: 5. From germline, CDR1 is SGHDT and CDR2 YYEEEE. CDR3 in DNA: TGTGCCAGCAGCCACAGGGGGCTCTTCTATGGCTACACCTTC. This sequence encodes CASSHRGLFYGYTF. Based on the CDR3 plus reference TRBV5-6 and TRBJ1-2, the full variable domain is DAGVTQSPTHLIKTRGQQVTLRCSPKSGHDTVSWYQQALGQGPQFIFQYYEEEERQRGNFPDRFSGHQFPNYSSELNVNALLLGDSALYLCASSHRGLFYGYTFGSGTRLTVV.

Note on this clone: The same CDR3 arises from other DNA sequences in this sample as well. The chain has TRBV9 and TRBJ1-6; the D is unclear. CDR3 length: 9 amino acids. V lost 7 bases and J lost 10, with 3 bases in between. Germline V lookup: CDR1 SGDLS, CDR2 YYNGEE. DNA of the CDR3: TGTGCCAGCGGATCACCCCTCCACTTT. The encoded protein is CASGSPLHF.